A selection of T cell receptor beta chains follows, all from one sample in a study of human T cells and chemical hapten exposure. TCRdb itself ran the RACE reads through MiXCR, one entry per CDR3 protein. The sample records 200,000 to 300,000 distinct CDR3 sequences, approximately 8.6% being singletons. The specimen was whole blood, collected in connection with sensitization to the hapten diphenylcyclopropenone (DPC). Every receptor here comes from a woman aged 40 to 55 with alopecia areata. Some clones in this sample may be carry-over from other donors' samples. CDR3s include the opening cysteine and the closing phenylalanine or tryptophan. The order of the fields is V gene, clone size, J gene, D gene, CDR3 DNA, CDR3 protein. D genes are given only for firm matches. A clone size is listed for some rows: how often the clone was seen (once, few, many), or a class if it is expanded.

v_call: TRBV7-2
clone_size: -
j_call: TRBJ2-1
d_call: TRBD1
cdr3_nt: TGTGCCAGCAGCTTAGCTTGGACAGGGACCTACAATGAGCAGTTCTTC
cdr3_aa: CASSLAWTGTYNEQFF

v_call: TRBV6-1
clone_size: -
j_call: TRBJ2-2
d_call: -
cdr3_nt: TGTGCCACCCGATGGGGGAGTATGCCGACCGGGGAGCTGTTTTTT
cdr3_aa: CATRWGSMPTGELFF

v_call: TRBV3-1
clone_size: few
j_call: TRBJ1-5
d_call: TRBD1
cdr3_nt: TGTGCCAGCAGCCAGGATACAGGGGTTCAGCCCCAGCATTTT
cdr3_aa: CASSQDTGVQPQHF

v_call: TRBV15
clone_size: -
j_call: TRBJ1-1
d_call: -
cdr3_nt: TGTGCCACCAGCCGCCCCGAGAGAGGGACTGAAGCTTTCTTT
cdr3_aa: CATSRPERGTEAFF

v_call: TRBV6-1
clone_size: -
j_call: TRBJ2-5
d_call: -
cdr3_nt: TGTGCCAGCAGTGCCCTCACTAGCCTTTATCAAGAGACCCAGTACTTC
cdr3_aa: CASSALTSLYQETQYF

v_call: TRBV28
clone_size: -
j_call: TRBJ2-1
d_call: -
cdr3_nt: TGTGCCAGCAGTTTTCAAAATGAGCAGTTCTTC
cdr3_aa: CASSFQNEQFF

v_call: TRBV20-1
clone_size: many
j_call: TRBJ2-1
d_call: TRBD1
cdr3_nt: TGCAGTATGAAAGGAAAGGACAGGGTAAGCTACAATGAGCAGTTCTTC
cdr3_aa: CSMKGKDRVSYNEQFF

v_call: TRBV2
clone_size: -
j_call: TRBJ2-2
d_call: -
cdr3_nt: TGTGCCAGCCTTAGGGACACCGGGGAGCTGTTTTTT
cdr3_aa: CASLRDTGELFF

v_call: TRBV7-6
clone_size: -
j_call: TRBJ2-1
d_call: -
cdr3_nt: TGTGCCAGCAGTTTCGGAGCCGGGACCTACAATGAGCAGTTCTTC
cdr3_aa: CASSFGAGTYNEQFF

v_call: TRBV7-2
clone_size: -
j_call: TRBJ2-7
d_call: -
cdr3_nt: TGTGCCAGCAGCAAGGCCGCGACAGGAGAATTCCACGAGCAGTACTTC
cdr3_aa: CASSKAATGEFHEQYF

v_call: TRBV18
clone_size: -
j_call: TRBJ1-5
d_call: TRBD1
cdr3_nt: TGTGCCAGCTCACGCGGACAGGACGGATATCAGCCCCAGCATTTT
cdr3_aa: CASSRGQDGYQPQHF

v_call: TRBV11-1
clone_size: many
j_call: TRBJ2-1
d_call: -
cdr3_nt: TGTGCCAGCAGCCACCAGAGCTCCTACAATGAGCAGTTCTTC
cdr3_aa: CASSHQSSYNEQFF

v_call: TRBV24-1
clone_size: few
j_call: TRBJ2-7
d_call: TRBD2
cdr3_nt: TGTGCCACCAGTGACCGCGGGACTAGCTACGAGCAGTACTTC
cdr3_aa: CATSDRGTSYEQYF

v_call: TRBV6-6
clone_size: -
j_call: TRBJ2-5
d_call: TRBD1
cdr3_nt: TGTGCCAGCAGTTACACTACAGGGGGCGGGGACCAAGAGACCCAGTACTTC
cdr3_aa: CASSYTTGGGDQETQYF

v_call: TRBV7-2
clone_size: few
j_call: TRBJ2-7
d_call: -
cdr3_nt: TGTGCCAGCAGCCTCTCCGGGGTCTCGCCCTACGAGCAGTACTTC
cdr3_aa: CASSLSGVSPYEQYF

v_call: TRBV7-9
clone_size: -
j_call: TRBJ1-1
d_call: -
cdr3_nt: TGTGCCAGCAGCTACAGTCACACTGAAGCTTTCTTT
cdr3_aa: CASSYSHTEAFF

v_call: TRBV12-3/TRBV12-4
clone_size: few
j_call: TRBJ1-3
d_call: -
cdr3_nt: TGTGCCAGCAGTTTTCACACCATATATTTT
cdr3_aa: CASSFHTIYF

v_call: TRBV6-5
clone_size: many
j_call: TRBJ1-3
d_call: TRBD1
cdr3_nt: TGTGCCAGCAGCCCCCTACAGGGGGCCAGTACCATATATTTT
cdr3_aa: CASSPLQGASTIYF

v_call: TRBV28
clone_size: few
j_call: TRBJ2-7
d_call: -
cdr3_nt: TGTGCCAGCAGTGCAACCGGTGACTCCTACGAGCAGTACTTC
cdr3_aa: CASSATGDSYEQYF

v_call: TRBV7-9
clone_size: many
j_call: TRBJ1-1
d_call: -
cdr3_nt: TGTGCCAGCAGCTTTACCAGGGACAACACTGAAGCTTTCTTT
cdr3_aa: CASSFTRDNTEAFF

v_call: TRBV9
clone_size: -
j_call: TRBJ2-3
d_call: TRBD2
cdr3_nt: TGTGCCAGCGATACTAGCGGGAAGGCAGATACGCAGTATTTT
cdr3_aa: CASDTSGKADTQYF

v_call: TRBV6-2/TRBV6-3
clone_size: -
j_call: TRBJ2-1
d_call: TRBD2
cdr3_nt: TGTGCCAGCAGTTGGGCTCTAGCGGGAATCCGCAATGAGCAGTTCTTC
cdr3_aa: CASSWALAGIRNEQFF

v_call: TRBV6-5
clone_size: few
j_call: TRBJ2-5
d_call: -
cdr3_nt: TGTGCCAGCGGAGACAGGTTCAACCAAGAGACCCAGTACTTC
cdr3_aa: CASGDRFNQETQYF